The clone carrying this T cell receptor beta chain was counted a few times. Its specificity is not known. The entry originates in a study of shared clonotypes between healthy human individuals. Study conclusions and caveats: The researchers took only blood, and tissue repertoires probably look different. The low donor count limited represented genetic and exposure-history diversity.

The assay was immunoSEQ multiplex PCR, and TCRdb's table has in-frame clones only and misses some. This sample has about 510,000 clones, with 75% to 80% found just once. The receptor's source is a woman aged 35 to 49 in good health. Some clones in this sample may be carry-over from other donors' samples. The sequenced material came from PBMCs.

The CDR3 DNA reads TGTGCCAGCAGCCTGAAGCGGTCCTCCTACAATGAGCAGTTCTTC. It is translated as CASSLKRSSYNEQFF. V is TRBV7-3 and J is TRBJ2-1; a weak D match, TRBD2 (5 bases). This CDR3 comprises 15 residues. Trimming removed 5 bases from V and 0 bases from J, with 11 bases in between. CDR1 is SGHTA, CDR2 FQGTGA, per germline.